The 15 T cell receptor beta chains given below trace back to one sample, sequenced in a study of blood T cell repertoires in COVID-19. Repertoires were generated with immunoSEQ multiplex PCR, while TCRdb's copy carries only in-frame clones and drops some. The data contain 50,000 to 65,000 clones, over 55% of them singletons. The material sequenced was peripheral blood. The receptors were gathered from a woman in her 70s with COVID-19, enrolled during active disease.

In DNA form, the CDR3 reads TGCGCCAGCAGCGAGGGGACAGGGGGAGGCGAGCAGTACGTC. This sequence encodes CASSEGTGGGEQYV. This chain links TRBV5-1 with TRBJ2-7; 11 nucleotides match TRBD1. CDR3 size: 14 residues. Germline V CDR1 and CDR2: SGHRS, YFSETQ. Trimming cost V 4 bases and J 6 bases; bases outside gene matches: 6.

The chain links TRBV6-5 to TRBJ1-1; D is perhaps TRBD1 (6 bases). CDR3 length: 14 amino acids. Germline V gene data show CDR1 as MNHEY and CDR2 as SVGAGI. V lost 8 bases and J 1 base, leaving 14 bases between the germline ends. CDR3: CASCRTVSNTEAFF. The CDR3 nucleotides are TGTGCCAGCTGTAGGACAGTTTCGAACACTGAAGCTTTCTTT.

This chain links TRBV4-1 with TRBJ2-6; unclear D gene. CDR3 length equals 15 residues. Germline lookup yields CDR1 MGHRA and CDR2 YSYEKL. V was cut by 4 bases and J by 1 base, with 8 bases left in between. CDR3 residues: CASSLAMSGANVLTF. CDR3 sequence (DNA): TGCGCCAGCAGCCTCGCGATGTCTGGGGCCAACGTCCTGACTTTC.

The chain couples TRBV4-1 to TRBJ1-5; 7 bases align to TRBD1. The CDR3 is 16 amino acids. The trim removed 2 bases at V and 8 bases at J, leaving 12 bases unmatched. CDR1 and CDR2 (germline): MGHRA, YSYEKL. The CDR3 DNA reads TGCGCCAGCAGCCAACCGGGACAGCGACACTGGGAGCCCCAGCATTTT. Translated, it gives CASSQPGQRHWEPQHF.

V usage is TRBV27 and J usage is TRBJ1-1; 7 bases are shared with TRBD1. The CDR3 is made up of 15 amino acids. CDR1 is MNHEY, CDR2 SMNVEV, per germline (reference sequence). V lost 6 bases and J lost 6; bases outside the gene matches: 13. The CDR3: CASSLDPGGEAEAFF. In DNA form, the CDR3 reads TGTGCCAGCAGCCTGGACCCAGGGGGTGAGGCTGAAGCTTTCTTT.

The V call is TRBV28, the J call TRBJ1-2; maybe TRBD1 (6 bases). Trimming pared 2 bases from V and 2 bases from J, leaving 12 bases between. Germline lookup yields CDR1 MDHEN and CDR2 SYDVKM. The CDR3 loop spans 15 amino acids. The CDR3, as DNA: TGTGCCAGCAGTTTAGGCCGGACAGTAAACTATGGCTACACCTTC. Its protein product is CASSLGRTVNYGYTF.

The CDR3 DNA is TGCGCCAGCAGCTTGACCGGGATGTTGGGCACTGAAGCTTTCTTT. It codes for CASSLTGMLGTEAFF. The rearrangement links TRBV5-1 to TRBJ1-1; D call uncertain. Germline V gene sequence: CDR1 SGHRS, CDR2 YFSETQ. Trimming removed 1 base from V and 4 bases from J, with 14 bases in between. There are 15 residues in the CDR3.

This chain connects TRBV28 to TRBJ2-4, with D possibly matching TRBD2 (7 bases). Trimming left V 6 bases short and J 1 base short, with 19 bases between. The CDR3 contains 17 residues. Germline V lookup: CDR1 MDHEN, CDR2 SYDVKM. CDR3 residues: CASSPPGGLGAKNIQYF. CDR3 bases: TGTGCCAGCAGCCCCCCCGGGGGGCTCGGGGCCAAAAACATTCAGTACTTC.

CDR3 DNA sequence: TGTGCCAGTAGTATAACGGCGGATTACAATGAGCAGTTCTTC. It encodes CASSITADYNEQFF. The V call is TRBV19, the J call TRBJ2-1; D gene uncertain. Germline CDR1 reads LNHDA; CDR2 reads SQIVND (reference sequence). The CDR3 spans 14 residues. The V end was cut by 2 bases, the J end by 4 bases, with 9 bases between.

This chain links TRBV5-1 with TRBJ2-1, with D uncertain. In germline, CDR1 is SGHRS, CDR2 YFSETQ. This CDR3 has 12 amino acids. Trimming took 3 bases from V and 12 from J, leaving 13 bases between them. In nucleotides, the CDR3 is TGCGCCAGCAGCTCCTTCGACTTGGTGCAGTTCTTC. Encoded protein: CASSSFDLVQFF.

The genes are TRBV2 and TRBJ2-1; 11 bases fit TRBD2. Germline CDR1 SNHLY, CDR2 FYNNEI. V lost 6 bases and J lost 4; bases outside the gene matches: 5. The CDR3 length is 15 residues. The CDR3 here is CASSLLAGAYNEQFF. Written as DNA, the CDR3 is TGTGCCAGCAGCCTACTAGCGGGGGCATACAATGAGCAGTTCTTC.

The chain uses TRBV4-3 and TRBJ2-6; 7 bases are shared with TRBD2. Unmatched junction bases numbered 6, after V lost 1 base and J lost 0 bases. The germline CDR1 and CDR2 sequences are LGHNA and YSLEER. The CDR3 totals 18 residues. Written as DNA, the CDR3 is TGCGCCAGCAGCCAAGTAGCGGGCCCGTCCTCTGGGGCCAACGTCCTGACTTTC. Protein: CASSQVAGPSSGANVLTF.

The chain recombines TRBV10-3 with TRBJ2-3, with 7 positions matching TRBD2. CDR3 length: 15 amino acids. J gave up 2 bases and V 5 bases, and 7 bases lay outside the gene matches. Germline V gene data show CDR1 as ENHRY and CDR2 as SYGVKD. This CDR3 reads CAISRASGLTDTQYF. CDR3 nucleotide sequence: TGTGCCATCAGTCGGGCTAGCGGACTCACAGATACGCAGTATTTT.

This clone was seen more than once but under ten times. V usage is TRBV7-8 and J usage is TRBJ1-2; 7 bases align to TRBD1. CDR1 is SGHVS, CDR2 FQNEAQ, per germline. V shed 5 bases and J 1 base; nucleotides not matched to a gene: 10. This CDR3 has 16 amino acids. This CDR3 reads CASSPPTGPSNYGYTF. CDR3 coding DNA: TGTGCCAGCAGCCCGCCGACAGGGCCAAGTAACTATGGCTACACCTTC. The complete variable domain, with remaining parts taken from reference TRBV7-8 and TRBJ1-2, reads GAGVSQSPRYKVAKRGQDVALRCDPISGHVSLFWYQQALGQGPEFLTYFQNEAQLDKSGLPSDRFFAERPEGSVSTLKIQRTQQEDSAVYLCASSPPTGPSNYGYTFGSGTRLTVV.

The V and J genes are TRBV9 and TRBJ1-1, with TRBD1 matching 9 bases. Germline CDR1 is SGDLS and CDR2 is YYNGEE. This CDR3 comprises 16 residues. The V and J ends lost 3 bases and 0 bases, in that order; junction bases with no gene match: 6. The CDR3 DNA is TGTGCCAGCAGCGAAATGGGACAGGGCATGAACACTGAAGCTTTCTTT. The encoded protein is CASSEMGQGMNTEAFF.